This T cell receptor beta chain derives from a study of CD8 T cells in Susac syndrome. Reverse transcription of 0.5 to 1 ug RNA was performed with random hexamers. An immunoSEQ multiplex PCR generated amplified TCR beta CDR3 products spanning 54 Vbeta and 13 Jbeta. TCRdb redid the calling of the immunoSEQ multiplex PCR reads with MiXCR, one entry per CDR3 protein. The sample comprises around 170,000 distinct CDR3 sequences, approximately 95% of which are singletons, and about 0.16% rests with the top ten. From blood CD8+ and CD4+ T cells, the TCR beta chain was sequenced. Isolation of CD8+ and CD4+ T cells was performed negatively, whereas enrichment of TEMRA cells was done by FACS. This TCR came from a human donor with multiple sclerosis. Sequenced material: CD8+ T cells from PBMCs.

CDR3 amino acids: CASSLARTSGRYYEQYF. The DNA of the CDR3 is TGTGCCAGCAGCTTAGCCCGTACTAGCGGGAGGTACTACGAGCAGTACTTC. The rearrangement links TRBV11-2 to TRBJ2-7; the match to TRBD2 covers 12 bases. Trimming cost V 1 base and J 3 bases; bases outside gene matches: 7. The CDR3 runs to 17 residues. CDR1 is SGHAT and CDR2 is FQNNGV in the germline V gene.